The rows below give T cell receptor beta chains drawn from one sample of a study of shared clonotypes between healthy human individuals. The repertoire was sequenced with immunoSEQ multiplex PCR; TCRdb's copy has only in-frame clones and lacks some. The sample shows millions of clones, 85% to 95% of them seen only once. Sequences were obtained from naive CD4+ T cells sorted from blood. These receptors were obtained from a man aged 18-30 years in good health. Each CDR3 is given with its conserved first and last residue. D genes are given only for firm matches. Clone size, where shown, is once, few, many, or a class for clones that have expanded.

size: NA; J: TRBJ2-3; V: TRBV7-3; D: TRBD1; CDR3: CASSFDGTGGNTQYF; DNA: TGTGCCAGCAGCTTCGACGGGACAGGGGGCAATACGCAGTATTTT
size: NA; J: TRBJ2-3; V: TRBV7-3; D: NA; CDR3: CASSLYVGGSTDTQYF; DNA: TGTGCCAGCAGCTTATACGTGGGGGGCAGCACAGATACGCAGTATTTT
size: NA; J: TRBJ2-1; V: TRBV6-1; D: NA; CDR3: CASSVEGSGYNEQFF; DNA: TGTGCCAGCAGTGTAGAAGGTAGCGGCTACAATGAGCAGTTCTTC
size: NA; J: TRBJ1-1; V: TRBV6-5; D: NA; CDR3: CASSYVRGNTEAFF; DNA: TGTGCCAGCAGTTACGTGCGGGGAAACACTGAAGCTTTCTTT
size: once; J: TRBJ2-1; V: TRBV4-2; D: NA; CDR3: CASRQAYRAAGDNEQFF; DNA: TGTGCCAGCAGACAAGCGTACAGAGCGGCAGGGGACAATGAGCAGTTCTTC
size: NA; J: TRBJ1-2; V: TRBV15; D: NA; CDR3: CATSRGPGPGYTF; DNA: TGTGCCACCAGCAGAGGCCCGGGACCAGGCTACACCTTC
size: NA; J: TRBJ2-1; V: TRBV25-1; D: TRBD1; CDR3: CASSESPGQGAGNEQFF; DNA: TGTGCCAGCAGTGAGTCCCCGGGACAGGGGGCCGGGAATGAGCAGTTCTTC
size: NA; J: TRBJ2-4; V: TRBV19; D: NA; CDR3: CASRQGTAKNIQYF; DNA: TGTGCCAGTAGGCAAGGGACTGCCAAAAACATTCAGTACTTC
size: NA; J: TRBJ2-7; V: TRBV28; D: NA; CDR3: CASSTRGLTKRPYEQYF; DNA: TGTGCCAGCAGCACCCGGGGACTTACCAAGCGACCCTACGAGCAGTACTTC
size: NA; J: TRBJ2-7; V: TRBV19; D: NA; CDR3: CASSPTDSYEQYF; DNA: TGTGCCAGTAGCCCGACAGATTCCTACGAGCAGTACTTC
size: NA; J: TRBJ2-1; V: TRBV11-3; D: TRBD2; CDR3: CASSLDQASGGAGEQFF; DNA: TGTGCCAGCAGCTTAGATCAGGCTAGCGGGGGGGCTGGTGAGCAGTTCTTC
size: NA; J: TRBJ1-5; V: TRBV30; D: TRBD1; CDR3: CAWSTGQGNQPQHF; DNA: TGTGCCTGGTCTACGGGACAGGGGAATCAGCCCCAGCATTTT
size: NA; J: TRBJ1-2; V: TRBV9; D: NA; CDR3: CASSVDLMDGYTF; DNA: TGTGCCAGCAGCGTGGACTTAATGGATGGCTACACCTTC
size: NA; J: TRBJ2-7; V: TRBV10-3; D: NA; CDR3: CAIRAPNVWEQYF; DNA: TGTGCCATCAGGGCCCCTAATGTCTGGGAGCAGTACTTC
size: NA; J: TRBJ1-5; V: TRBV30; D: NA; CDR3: CAWSLNNQPQHF; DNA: TGTGCCTGGAGCTTGAATAATCAGCCCCAGCATTTT
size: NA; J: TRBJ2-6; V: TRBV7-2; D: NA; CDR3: CASSLASRGGANVLTF; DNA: TGTGCCAGCAGCTTAGCTTCCCGGGGTGGGGCCAACGTCCTGACTTTC
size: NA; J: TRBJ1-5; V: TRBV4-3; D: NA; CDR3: CASSQEVSNQPQHF; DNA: TGCGCCAGCAGCCAAGAAGTTAGCAATCAGCCCCAGCATTTT
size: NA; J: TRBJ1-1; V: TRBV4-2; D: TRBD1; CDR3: CASSHRTGMNTEAFF; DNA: TGTGCCAGCAGCCACCGGACAGGGATGAACACTGAAGCTTTCTTT
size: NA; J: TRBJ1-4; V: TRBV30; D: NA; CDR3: CAWSRGEKLFF; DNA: TGTGCCTGGAGTCGAGGGGAAAAACTGTTTTTT